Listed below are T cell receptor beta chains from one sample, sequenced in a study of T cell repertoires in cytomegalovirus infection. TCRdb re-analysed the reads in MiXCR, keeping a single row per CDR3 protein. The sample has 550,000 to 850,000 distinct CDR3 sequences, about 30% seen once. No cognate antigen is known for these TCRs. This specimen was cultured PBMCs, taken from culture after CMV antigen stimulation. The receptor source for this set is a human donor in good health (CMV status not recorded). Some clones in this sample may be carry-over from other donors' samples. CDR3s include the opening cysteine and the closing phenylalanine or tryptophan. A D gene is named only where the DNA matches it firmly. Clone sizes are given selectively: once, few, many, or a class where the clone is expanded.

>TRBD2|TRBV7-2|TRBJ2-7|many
TGTGCCAGCAGCCCATCGGGGGGTATCTACGAGCAGTACTTC
CASSPSGGIYEQYF
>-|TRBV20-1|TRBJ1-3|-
TGCAGTGCTAGACGGGCAGCAACTGGAAACACCATATATTTT
CSARRAATGNTIYF
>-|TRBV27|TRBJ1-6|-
TGTGCCAGCCAAACACTGCCGGGCCAGTATAATTCACCCCTCCACTTT
CASQTLPGQYNSPLHF
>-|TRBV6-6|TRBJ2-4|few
TGTGCCAGCAGCTTGGACGGAGCCAAAAACATTCAGTACTTC
CASSLDGAKNIQYF
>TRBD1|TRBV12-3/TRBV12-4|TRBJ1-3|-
TGTGCCAGCAGAAGGACAGGGAAGATGAACACCATATATTTT
CASRRTGKMNTIYF
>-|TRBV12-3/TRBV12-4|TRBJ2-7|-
TGTGCCAGCAGTTTTCACGACGGGAGCTCCTACGAGCAGTACTTC
CASSFHDGSSYEQYF
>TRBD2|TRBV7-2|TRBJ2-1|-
TGTGCCAGCAGCTTAGGACTAGCGGGAGATCAGTTCTTC
CASSLGLAGDQFF
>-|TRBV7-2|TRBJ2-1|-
TGTGCCAGCAGCTTGACTAGTTCGGGTGAGCAGTTCTTC
CASSLTSSGEQFF
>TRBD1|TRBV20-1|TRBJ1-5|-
TGCAGTGCTAGAGATTTCCGGACAGGGGACCAGCCCCAGCATTTT
CSARDFRTGDQPQHF
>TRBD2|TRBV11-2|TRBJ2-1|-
TGTGCCAGCAGCCCAGGGACTAGCGGGAGAGGTTCCTACAATGAGCAGTTCTTC
CASSPGTSGRGSYNEQFF
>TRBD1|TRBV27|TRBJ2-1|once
TGTGCCAGCAGTCGGACAGGGCTCCGAGAGCAGTTCTTC
CASSRTGLREQFF
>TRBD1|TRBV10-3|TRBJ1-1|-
TGTGCCATCAGTGAGACAGGGGGTACCTCTGAAGCTTTCTTT
CAISETGGTSEAFF
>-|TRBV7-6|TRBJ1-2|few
TGTGCCAGCAGCTTAGGGGGGGACCTTGGCTACACCTTC
CASSLGGDLGYTF
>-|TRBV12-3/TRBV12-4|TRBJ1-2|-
TGTGCCAGCAGTTTAGGTACAGGGAGGAGAGGCTACACCTTC
CASSLGTGRRGYTF
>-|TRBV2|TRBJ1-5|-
TGTGCCAGCAGTGACAGGGGCGCTCAGCCCCAGCATTTT
CASSDRGAQPQHF
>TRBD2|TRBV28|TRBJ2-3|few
TGTGCCAGCAGTGTCATGACTAGCGGGGCCTCACTATATACGCAGTATTTT
CASSVMTSGASLYTQYF
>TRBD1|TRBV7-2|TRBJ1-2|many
TGTGCCAGCAGTCCTCAGGGGGCCCGTGGCTACACCTTC
CASSPQGARGYTF
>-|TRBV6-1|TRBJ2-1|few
TGTGCCAGCAGTGAAGTAAGGGGTGAGCAGTTCTTC
CASSEVRGEQFF
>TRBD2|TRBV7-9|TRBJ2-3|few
TGTGCCAGCAGCCCTACTAGCGGGAGAGGCAAATCAGATACGCAGTATTTT
CASSPTSGRGKSDTQYF
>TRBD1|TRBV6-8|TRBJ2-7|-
TGTGCCAGCAGTTACTCCGGGACAGGGGTAACATCCTACGAGCAGTACTTC
CASSYSGTGVTSYEQYF
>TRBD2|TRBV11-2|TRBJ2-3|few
TGTGCCAGCAGCTTAATGGTACTGGCGGGAGGGCCCACAGATACGCAGTATTTT
CASSLMVLAGGPTDTQYF
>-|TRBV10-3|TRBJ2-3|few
TGTGCCATCAGTGAGGGGGTGAATACGCAGTATTTT
CAISEGVNTQYF
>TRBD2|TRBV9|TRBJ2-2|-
TGTGCCAGCAGCGTAGATCGACTAGCGGGGGCGAACACCGGGGAGCTGTTTTTT
CASSVDRLAGANTGELFF
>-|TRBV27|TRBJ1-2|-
TGTGCCAGCAGTAAGACAGGCGATGGCTACACCTTC
CASSKTGDGYTF
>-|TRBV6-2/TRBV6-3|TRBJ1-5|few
TGTGCCAGCAGTTACTCTGACAGAGTTAATCAGCCCCAGCATTTT
CASSYSDRVNQPQHF
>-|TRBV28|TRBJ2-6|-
TGTGCCAGCGCCGACGGTGGGGCCAACGTCCTGACTTTC
CASADGGANVLTF
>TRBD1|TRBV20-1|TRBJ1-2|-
TGCAGTGCTCGACAGGGGTCGGGGGGCTACACCTTC
CSARQGSGGYTF
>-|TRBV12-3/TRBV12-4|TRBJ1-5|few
TGTGCCAGCAGTACCCACGGTCAGCCCCAGCATTTT
CASSTHGQPQHF
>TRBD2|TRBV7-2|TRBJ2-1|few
TGTGCCAGCAGCCAGGGCGTAGCGGGAGGGGGGGCCTACAATGAGCAGTTCTTC
CASSQGVAGGGAYNEQFF
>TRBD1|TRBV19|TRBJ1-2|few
TGTGCCAGTAGTCCACAGGGGAGCTTCGGCTATGGCTACACCTTC
CASSPQGSFGYGYTF
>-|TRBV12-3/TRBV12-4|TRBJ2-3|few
TGTGCCAGCAGCGATTCGTCCGATGGCACAGATACGCAGTATTTT
CASSDSSDGTDTQYF
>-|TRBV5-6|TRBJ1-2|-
TGTGCCAGCAGCTTCCGTGGGGGCTTGCATGGCTACACCTTC
CASSFRGGLHGYTF
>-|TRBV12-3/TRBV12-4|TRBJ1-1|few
TGTGCCAGTAGTTTTGATTGGAACACTGAAGCTTTCTTT
CASSFDWNTEAFF
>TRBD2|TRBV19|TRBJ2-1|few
TGTGCCAGTAGTACCACTAGCGGGGGATACAATGAGCAGTTCTTC
CASSTTSGGYNEQFF
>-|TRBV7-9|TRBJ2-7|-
TGTGCCAGCAGCTTATTCGACTCCTACGAGCAGTACTTC
CASSLFDSYEQYF
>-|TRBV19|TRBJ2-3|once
TGTGCCAGTCGGACCGTAGGCACAGATACGCAGTATTTT
CASRTVGTDTQYF
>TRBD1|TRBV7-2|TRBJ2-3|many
TGTGCCAGCAGATTGGGACAGGGGTGGACAGATACGCAGTATTTT
CASRLGQGWTDTQYF
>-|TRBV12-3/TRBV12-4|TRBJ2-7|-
TGTGCCAGCAGTTTCGTCCCTACCTACGAGCAGTACTTC
CASSFVPTYEQYF
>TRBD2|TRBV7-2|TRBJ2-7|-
TGTGCCAGCAGCTCCCTCGGGACTAGCGGGAGGGCGGGGTACGAGCAGTACTTC
CASSSLGTSGRAGYEQYF
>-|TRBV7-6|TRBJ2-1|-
TGTGCCAGCAGCTTATTTCCCCTTGAGCAGTTCTTC
CASSLFPLEQFF
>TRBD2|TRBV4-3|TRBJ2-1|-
TGCGCCAGCACCCCTTCGACGGGAGGCCTATCCTACAATGAGCAGTTCTTC
CASTPSTGGLSYNEQFF